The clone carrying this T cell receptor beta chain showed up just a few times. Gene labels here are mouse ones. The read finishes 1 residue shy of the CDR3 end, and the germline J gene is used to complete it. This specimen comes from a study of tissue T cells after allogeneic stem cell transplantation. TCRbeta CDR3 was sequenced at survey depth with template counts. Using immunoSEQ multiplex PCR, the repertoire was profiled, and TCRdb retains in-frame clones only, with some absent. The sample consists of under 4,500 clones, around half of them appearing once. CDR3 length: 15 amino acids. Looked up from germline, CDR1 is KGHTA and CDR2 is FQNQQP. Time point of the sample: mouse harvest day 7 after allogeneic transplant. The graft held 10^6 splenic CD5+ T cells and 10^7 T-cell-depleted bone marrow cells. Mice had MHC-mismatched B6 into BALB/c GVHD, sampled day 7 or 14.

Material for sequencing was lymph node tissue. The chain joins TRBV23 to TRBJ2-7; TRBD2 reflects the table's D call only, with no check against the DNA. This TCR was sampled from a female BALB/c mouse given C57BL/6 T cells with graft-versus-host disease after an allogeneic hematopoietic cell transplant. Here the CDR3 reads CSSSQLGGASYEQYF. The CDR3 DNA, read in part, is TGCTCCAGCAGTCAACTCGGGGGGGCCTCCTATGAACAGTAC. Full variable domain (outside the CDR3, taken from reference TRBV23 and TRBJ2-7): DAAVTQKPRYLIKMKGQEAEMKCIPEKGHTAVFWYQQKQSKELKFLIYFQNQQPLDQIDMVKERFSAVCPSSSLCSLGIRTCEAEDSALYLCSSSQLGGASYEQYFGPGTRLTVL.